A single sample gave rise to the 16 T cell receptor beta chains below, sequenced in a study of CD8 T cells in ankylosing spondylitis (dated by TCRdb to 2016 to 2017). Preparation of the library involved 5' RACE. Sequenced using an Illumina HiSeq 2500. The raw public data were reprocessed by TCRdb itself: fastp quality trimming at Q25, MiXCR clonotype calling, in-frame beta chains only. Records with the same CDR3 protein are collapsed into one entry carrying the most frequent genes and DNA. The sample table lists 90,000 to 100,000 distinct CDR3 sequences, about 8% of them with a count of one. 8.5% to 10% of the sample lies in the top ten. The specimen was blood, either unsorted or a sorted T cell fraction (not recorded which). Every receptor here comes from a male donor with ankylosing spondylitis or in good health (not recorded which).

This clonotype has only a few counts. A much larger clone differs from this one at a single base, so this may be a read error. The chain carries TRBV10-3 and TRBJ2-7, with 9 bases that match TRBD1. Per the germline V gene, CDR1 is ENHRY and CDR2 is SYGVKD. The V segment lost 6 bases and the J segment 5 bases; nucleotides outside the gene matches: 5. CDR3 length equals 13 residues. The chain's CDR3 is CAISRDRANEQYF. The CDR3 DNA sequence: TGTGCCATCAGCCGGGACAGGGCCAACGAGCAGTACTTC.

This clonotype came up many times. The chain links TRBV18 to TRBJ1-6, with 8 bases that match TRBD1. The junction had 8 bases not matched to a gene; V was cut back by 3 bases and J by 10 bases. This CDR3 spans 15 amino acids. Germline values: CDR1 KGHSH, CDR2 LQKENI. CDR3 bases: TGTGCCAGCTCACCCGACGGACAGGGCGGGTCACCCCTCCACTTT. Its translation: CASSPDGQGGSPLHF.

This clonotype was counted at least ten times. This sequence joins TRBV6-2 or TRBV6-3 and TRBJ2-7; D may be TRBD1 (6 bases). V lost 5 bases to trimming and J lost 2 bases, with 10 bases between them. Germline V gene sequence: CDR1 MNHEY, CDR2 SVGEGT. The CDR3 consists of 13 residues. The CDR3 protein is CASSRTAAYEQYF. CDR3 DNA: TGTGCCAGCAGTAGGACAGCCGCCTACGAGCAGTACTTC.

This clonotype occurred many times. The rearrangement uses TRBV5-5 and TRBJ1-6; unclear D gene. The CDR3 length is 14 residues. In germline, CDR1 is SGHKS, CDR2 YYEKEE (reference sequence). The germline V and J ends were trimmed by 2 bases and 0 bases, with 3 bases remaining between them. In DNA form, the CDR3 reads TGTGCCAGCAGCTTCCGCTCCTATAATTCACCCCTCCACTTT. This encodes CASSFRSYNSPLHF. Filled out from reference TRBV5-5 and TRBJ1-6, the complete variable domain reads DAGVTQSPTHLIKTRGQQVTLRCSPISGHKSVSWYQQVLGQGPQFIFQYYEKEERGRGNFPDRFSARQFPNYSSELNVNALLLGDSALYLCASSFRSYNSPLHFGNGTRLTVT.

This clonotype was observed at least ten times. V usage is TRBV19 and J usage is TRBJ1-5; D gene uncertain. The CDR3 loop spans 14 amino acids. Germline-derived CDR1 and CDR2 are LNHDA and SQIVND (reference sequence). Trimming pared 3 bases from V and 6 bases from J, leaving 12 bases between. The CDR3 DNA reads TGTGCCAGTAGTATCGGCTCTATGGGTCAGCCCCAGCATTTT. As protein: CASSIGSMGQPQHF. The whole variable domain, remainder taken from reference TRBV19 and TRBJ1-5, is DGGITQSPKYLFRKEGQNVTLSCEQNLNHDAMYWYRQDPGQGLRLIYYSQIVNDFQKGDIAEGYSVSREKKESFPLTVTSAQKNPTAFYLCASSIGSMGQPQHFGDGTRLSIL.

The table lists this clonotype with many counts. A junction end diverges from the germline sequence, so it may reflect a read error. The chain employs TRBV7-9 and TRBJ2-1, with TRBD2 identical over 9 bases. Germline CDR1 is SEHNR and CDR2 is FQNEAQ (reference sequence). The CDR3 length is 14 residues. The CDR3 nucleotides read TGTGCCAGCAGCCTAGCTAGCGGGGACAATGAGCAGTTCTTC. Amino acids: CASSLASGDNEQFF. Based on the CDR3 plus reference TRBV7-9 and TRBJ2-1, the full variable domain is DTGVSQNPRHKITKRGQNVTFRCDPISEHNRLYWYRQTLGQGPEFLTYFQNEAQLEKSRLLSDRFSAERPKGSFSTLEIQRTEQGDSAMYLCASSLASGDNEQFFGPGTRLTVL.

This clonotype was seen ten or more times. The chain employs TRBV5-4 and TRBJ1-1; D is possibly TRBD1 (6 bases). The ends were cut back, 5 bases at V and 4 bases at J, with 27 bases in the middle. In germline, CDR1 is SGHNT, CDR2 YYREEE (reference sequence). The CDR3 spans 18 residues. CDR3: CASSVDILARGGATEAFF. CDR3 nucleotides: TGTGCCAGCAGTGTGGACATACTAGCTAGGGGGGGGGCCACTGAAGCTTTCTTT.

In the case of this clonotype: A read error is possible here, since a much larger clone lies one base away. V and J are TRBV18 and TRBJ1-3; D is undetermined. Germline assignment: CDR1 KGHSH and CDR2 LQKENI. The CDR3 is made up of 15 amino acids. V lost 6 bases, J lost 3 bases, and 15 bases lay in between. As DNA, the CDR3 is TGTGCCAGCTCCCCGAGAGGAGACTATGGAAACACCATATATTTT. Translating gives CASSPRGDYGNTIYF.

Many counts were recorded for this clonotype. This sequence joins TRBV20-1 and TRBJ2-5; TRBD2 matches at 8 bases. There are 16 residues in the CDR3. Germline V CDR1 and CDR2: DFQATT, SNEGSKA (reference sequence). V was pared by 0 bases and J by 2 bases, with 8 bases of the junction left unmatched. CDR3 bases: TGCAGTGCTAGAGATCCACTAGCGGAGGGACAAGAGACCCAGTACTTC. Translating gives CSARDPLAEGQETQYF.

This clonotype was recorded at least ten times. The chain is built from TRBV19 and TRBJ1-1, with 9 bases lining up with TRBD1. Trimming took 9 bases from V and 2 from J; bases not matched to a gene: 13. CDR3 size: 16 residues. Germline V gene data show CDR1 as LNHDA and CDR2 as SQIVND (reference sequence). The CDR3 spells CASLFADRGRNTEAFF. CDR3 sequence (DNA): TGTGCCAGCCTATTCGCGGACAGGGGCCGCAACACTGAAGCTTTCTTT.

This clonotype was observed at least ten times. The rearrangement links TRBV20-1 to TRBJ2-5; D unclear. V was trimmed by 3 bases and J by 0 bases, leaving 11 bases between them. The CDR3 totals 14 residues. CDR1 and CDR2 (germline): DFQATT, SNEGSKA (reference sequence). The CDR3 is CSASTGWYQETQYF. The CDR3 nucleotides read TGCAGTGCTAGCACGGGTTGGTACCAAGAGACCCAGTACTTC.

As concerns this clonotype: One end of the junction fails to match germline, which may point to a read error. V gene TRBV7-2 combines with J gene TRBJ2-1; D is uncertain. Per germline, CDR1 SGHTA and CDR2 FQGNSA. The CDR3 has 13 amino acids. The CDR3 nucleotides read TGTGCCAGCAGCTTAGATTCCTACGATGAGCAGTTCTTC. Its translation: CASSLDSYDEQFF.

This clonotype was counted at least ten times. The chain employs TRBV20-1 and TRBJ2-3; no clear D gene. The V and J ends lost 3 bases and 4 bases respectively, with 8 bases between them. Germline loops: CDR1 DFQATT, CDR2 SNEGSKA (reference sequence). The CDR3 extends over 12 amino acids. The CDR3 reads CSARVGPDTQYF. CDR3 nucleotide sequence: TGCAGTGCTAGGGTGGGTCCAGATACGCAGTATTTT.

This clonotype has a count of ten or more. This CDR3 reads CATSRDRVLNTGELFF. The CDR3 nucleotides are TGTGCCACCAGCAGGGACAGGGTCCTGAACACCGGGGAGCTGTTTTTT. The V call is TRBV15, the J call TRBJ2-2; TRBD1 aligns across 8 bases. V lost 3 bases, J lost 1 base, and 4 bases stayed unmatched. CDR3 length: 16 residues. Germline values: CDR1 LNHNV, CDR2 YYDKDF (reference sequence).

There are a few counts of this clonotype. The CDR3 protein is CASSIDRRLPLAFGANVLTF. The DNA for the CDR3 is TGTGCCAGTAGTATAGATCGACGGCTACCTCTAGCCTTCGGGGCCAACGTCCTGACTTTC. This chain links TRBV19 with TRBJ2-6; a possible D gene is TRBD2 (5 bases). This CDR3 is 20 amino acids long. V was cut by 0 bases and J by 4 bases, with 22 bases left in between. Germline CDR1 LNHDA, CDR2 SQIVND (reference sequence).

This clonotype was recorded at least ten times. This chain connects TRBV18 to TRBJ1-5, with TRBD1 as a possible D gene (6 bases). The CDR3 totals 15 residues. Germline-derived CDR1 and CDR2 are KGHSH and LQKENI. The ends were cut back, 3 bases at V and 1 base at J, with 10 bases in the middle. The CDR3 is CASSPGHQSNQPQHF. The CDR3 DNA reads as TGTGCCAGCTCACCGGGACATCAGAGCAATCAGCCCCAGCATTTT.